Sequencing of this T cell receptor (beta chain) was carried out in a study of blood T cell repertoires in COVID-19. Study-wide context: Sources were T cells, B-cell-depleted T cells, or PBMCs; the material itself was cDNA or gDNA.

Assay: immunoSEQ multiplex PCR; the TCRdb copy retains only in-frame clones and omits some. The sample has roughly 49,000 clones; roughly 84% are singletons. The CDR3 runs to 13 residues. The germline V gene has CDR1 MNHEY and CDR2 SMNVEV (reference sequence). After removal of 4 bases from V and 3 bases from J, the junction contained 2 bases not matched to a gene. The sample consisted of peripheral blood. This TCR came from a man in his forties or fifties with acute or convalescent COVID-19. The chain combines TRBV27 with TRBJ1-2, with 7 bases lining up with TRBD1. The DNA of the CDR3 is TGTGCCAGCAGTTCACAGGGGTACTATGGCTACACCTTC. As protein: CASSSQGYYGYTF.